In this sample, the clone carrying this TCR beta chain turned up many times. Its antigen is unknown. The sample comes from a study of T cells in Graves' hyperthyroidism and ophthalmopathy. What was amplified from RNA transcripts were TCR beta CDR3 regions. When the TCR CDR3 underwent first-round RT-PCR, the HTBI primer set was used. Via MiXCR, TCRdb re-called the multiplex PCR reads, giving one row per CDR3 protein. The data show about 270,000 distinct CDR3 sequences, roughly 22% seen once. The ends lost 6 bases at V and 3 bases at J; junction bases unmatched: 5. The germline V gene has CDR1 DFQATT and CDR2 SNEGSKA (reference sequence). This CDR3 has 13 residues. The cohort's ophthalmopathy patients, a group with duration under 3 months, had a Clinical Activity Score of at least 3 and a NOSPECS grade of at least 4. In making diagnoses, clinical symptoms, serum thyroxine and TRAb, thyroid ultrasound and orbital computed tomography were all used.

Study results and caveats: It was a median around seven months before onset that the model predicted ophthalmopathy.

Specimen: blood. The chain combines TRBV20-1 with TRBJ2-7; 10 positions agree with TRBD2. The receptor was isolated from a man aged 25-40 years with Graves' ophthalmopathy. The CDR3 bases are TGCAGTGCCAAGGGGACTAGCGACTACGAGCAGTACTTC. It is translated as CSAKGTSDYEQYF.